The 31 T cell receptor beta chains below all came from one sample that was sequenced in a study of shared clonotypes between healthy human individuals. The assay was immunoSEQ multiplex PCR, and TCRdb's table has in-frame clones only and misses some. There are around 1.4 million clones in the sample; around 98.5% occur only once, and approximately 0.4% lies in the top ten. Sequencing was performed on naive CD4+ T cells sorted from blood. Subset denoted: CD45RA+ positively selected. Receptors originate from a young man in good health.

The chain links TRBV4-1 to TRBJ2-5, with TRBD1 as a possible D gene (6 bases). CDR1 is MGHRA, CDR2 YSYEKL, per germline. This CDR3 has 14 amino acids. Trimming removed 0 bases at V and 2 bases at J, with 7 bases between. In nucleotides, the CDR3 is TGCGCCAGCAGCCAAGAAGGGGGACAAGAGACCCAGTACTTC. Its translation is CASSQEGGQETQYF.

CDR3 in DNA: TGTGCCAGCAGCCCAGGGGGGGATATGTCAGATACGCAGTATTTT. This translates into CASSPGGDMSDTQYF. The rearrangement links TRBV5-4 to TRBJ2-3; D possibly uses TRBD1 or TRBD2 (7 bases each). V lost 4 bases to trimming and J lost 4 bases, with 16 bases between them. This CDR3 region has 15 residues. Germline values: CDR1 SGHNT, CDR2 YYREEE (reference sequence).

J is TRBJ2-7 and V is TRBV2; 9 positions match TRBD2. Looked up from germline, CDR1 is SNHLY and CDR2 is FYNNEI. The length of the CDR3 is 19 residues. Trimming took 0 bases from V and 2 from J; bases not matched to a gene: 14. For the CDR3, the DNA is TGTGCCAGCAGTGAAGCGGAGATCCCCCTAGCGGGAAGGGCCTACGAGCAGTACTTC. Protein sequence: CASSEAEIPLAGRAYEQYF.

This chain uses TRBV5-1 with TRBJ2-5, with 8 positions matching TRBD1. Germline V lookup: CDR1 SGHRS, CDR2 YFSETQ. This CDR3 contains 14 residues. The J segment lost 2 bases and the V segment lost 4 bases, leaving 4 bases of the junction unmatched. The CDR3 spells CASSEGQAQETQYF. The CDR3, as DNA: TGCGCCAGCAGCGAGGGACAGGCGCAAGAGACCCAGTACTTC.

The chain couples TRBV7-8 to TRBJ2-7; TRBD2 agrees at 16 bases. With 3 bases clipped from V and 3 bases from J, the junction kept 5 bases outside the gene matches. Germline V gene sequence: CDR1 SGHVS, CDR2 FQNEAQ. The CDR3 runs 17 residues. As DNA, the CDR3 is TGTGCCAGCAGCTTCGGGACTAGCGGGAGGGCCATCTACGAGCAGTACTTC. Its protein is CASSFGTSGRAIYEQYF.

The J gene is TRBJ2-5, the V gene TRBV7-6; D gene ambiguous. The CDR3 loop spans 16 amino acids. Trimming took 1 base from V and 2 from J, leaving 14 bases between them. From germline, CDR1 is SGHVS and CDR2 FNYEAQ. As DNA, the CDR3 is TGTGCCAGCAGCTTAGACGTCAGCTATACACAAGAGACCCAGTACTTC. Protein: CASSLDVSYTQETQYF.

V gene TRBV18 combines with J gene TRBJ2-1; 9 bases agree with TRBD1. CDR1 is KGHSH and CDR2 is LQKENI in the germline V gene. Trimming cost V 2 bases and J 3 bases; bases outside gene matches: 8. This CDR3 has 17 residues. CDR3 nucleotide sequence: TGTGCCAGCTCACCAGCTGGGACAGGGAAAAACTACAATGAGCAGTTCTTC. Translating it yields CASSPAGTGKNYNEQFF.

A note on this clone: Other DNA variants within this sample encode the same CDR3. The chain has TRBV11-2 and TRBJ2-1; D is undetermined. Germline CDR1 SGHAT, CDR2 FQNNGV. The V gene lost 4 bases and the J gene lost 4 bases, with 5 bases spanning the gap. The CDR3 has 12 amino acids. The CDR3 protein is CASSSLYNEQFF. CDR3 coding DNA: TGTGCCAGCAGCTCTTTATACAATGAGCAGTTCTTC.

The chain recombines TRBV29-1 with TRBJ2-3; no reliable D call. Between the trimmed V and J ends, which lost 7 bases and 0 bases, there was a span of 20 bases. In germline, CDR1 is SQVTM, CDR2 ANQGSEA. This CDR3 has 16 amino acids. The CDR3 nucleotides read TGCAGCGCCCAACGCTCCGCGACCAGTAGCACAGATACGCAGTATTTT. The encoded protein is CSAQRSATSSTDTQYF.

The chain joins TRBV28 to TRBJ1-2; TRBD1 might be the D (5 bases). The V and J ends lost 6 bases and 3 bases respectively, with 11 bases between them. The CDR3 runs to 13 residues. Germline loops: CDR1 MDHEN, CDR2 SYDVKM. The CDR3 bases are TGTGCCAGCAGGGTTACAGGTGACTATGGCTACACCTTC. It specifies CASRVTGDYGYTF.

This rearrangement joins TRBV28 to TRBJ2-1; 9 positions agree with TRBD2. Germline assignment: CDR1 MDHEN and CDR2 SYDVKM. V was clipped by 7 bases and J by 5 bases; unmatched bases: 21. CDR3 length equals 19 residues. CDR3 coding DNA: TGTGCCAGCACCCCTTTGGCCCTCCTGATGGCGGGAGGGAACAATGAGCAGTTCTTC. It yields the protein CASTPLALLMAGGNNEQFF.

The genes are TRBV4-1 and TRBJ1-1; the match to TRBD1 covers 9 bases. V lost 4 bases to trimming and J lost 4 bases; unmatched junction nucleotides: 7. The CDR3 consists of 15 residues. Germline-derived CDR1 and CDR2 are MGHRA and YSYEKL. The DNA of the CDR3 is TGCGCCAGCAGCCCGAATACAGGGGGCATCACTGAAGCTTTCTTT. It encodes CASSPNTGGITEAFF.

A note on this clone: The identical CDR3 is also encoded by other nucleotide sequences in the sample. The rearrangement joins TRBV7-2 to TRBJ1-4; 9 nucleotides align to TRBD1. The CDR3 runs 13 residues. The junction had 2 bases not matched to a gene; V was cut back by 1 base and J by 11 bases. Looked up from germline, CDR1 is SGHTA and CDR2 is FQGNSA. The DNA of the CDR3 is TGTGCCAGCAGCTTAGGACAGGGGGAGAAACTGTTTTTT. Amino acids: CASSLGQGEKLFF. Looking up the rest from reference TRBV7-2 and TRBJ1-4 gives the full variable domain: GAGVSQSPSNKVTEKGKDVELRCDPISGHTALYWYRQSLGQGLEFLIYFQGNSAPDKSGLPSDRFSAERTGGSVSTLTIQRTQQEDSAVYLCASSLGQGEKLFFGSGTQLSVL.

DNA for the CDR3: TGTGCCAGCAGCCCCCATGACGGGGAGCTGTTTTTT. Encoded protein: CASSPHDGELFF. V is TRBV11-3 and J is TRBJ2-2, with D hard to call. The germline V and J ends were trimmed by 5 bases and 7 bases, with 8 bases remaining between them. CDR1 is SGHNT, CDR2 YENEEA, per germline. This CDR3 is 12 amino acids long.

The chain combines TRBV4-3 with TRBJ2-1, with D perhaps TRBD1 or TRBD2 (5 bases each). The CDR3 covers 17 residues. Germline V gene data show CDR1 as LGHNA and CDR2 as YSLEER. The V end was cut by 0 bases, the J end by 4 bases, with 16 bases between. CDR3 in DNA: TGCGCCAGCAGCCAAGATTATGGGGGAGCACAATACAATGAGCAGTTCTTC. Residues: CASSQDYGGAQYNEQFF.

CDR3 region: CAISESRQNSYEQYF. Here the CDR3 DNA reads TGTGCCATCAGTGAGTCTCGACAGAACTCCTACGAGCAGTACTTC. The chain combines TRBV10-3 with TRBJ2-7, with a possible D match to TRBD1 (5 bases). The CDR3 contains 15 residues. V was cut by 0 bases and J by 0 bases, with 9 bases left in between. Germline-derived CDR1 and CDR2 are ENHRY and SYGVKD.

The gene calls are TRBV2 and TRBJ1-5; a weak D match, TRBD1 (5 bases). The germline V and J ends were trimmed by 3 bases and 4 bases, with 10 bases remaining between them. The CDR3 is 14 amino acids. From germline, CDR1 is SNHLY and CDR2 FYNNEI. CDR3 protein: CASSDRTLNQPQHF. CDR3 nucleotide sequence: TGTGCCAGCAGTGATAGGACACTGAATCAGCCCCAGCATTTT.

The gene calls are TRBV6-5 and TRBJ1-5; weak D call: TRBD1 (5 bases). This CDR3 is built from 15 residues. V lost 5 bases and J lost 1, with 12 bases in between. Germline V gene sequence: CDR1 MNHEY, CDR2 SVGAGI. Here the CDR3 reads CASSVTRGSNQPQHF. Written as DNA, the CDR3 is TGTGCCAGCAGTGTAACTAGGGGAAGCAATCAGCCCCAGCATTTT.

This chain connects TRBV13 to TRBJ1-1, with a weak D call TRBD1 (6 bases). Germline CDR1 PRHDT, CDR2 FYEKMQ (reference sequence). This CDR3 comprises 15 residues. Trimming took 6 bases from V and 4 from J, leaving 18 bases between them. CDR3 in amino acids: CASRRGVLDSTEAFF. The CDR3 region has the DNA TGTGCCAGCAGAAGGGGGGTTCTCGACAGCACTGAAGCTTTCTTT. The complete variable domain, with remaining parts taken from reference TRBV13 and TRBJ1-1, reads AAGVIQSPRHLIKEKRETATLKCYPIPRHDTVYWYQQGPGQDPQFLISFYEKMQSDKGSIPDRFSAQQFSDYHSELNMSSLELGDSALYFCASRRGVLDSTEAFFGQGTRLTVV.

This chain connects TRBV5-1 to TRBJ1-2; D call uncertain. The CDR3 length is 13 residues. Trimming stripped 3 bases from V and 0 bases from J, with 6 bases between. Germline assignment: CDR1 SGHRS and CDR2 YFSETQ. For the CDR3, the DNA is TGCGCCAGCAGCTCGGGGACTAACTATGGCTACACCTTC. This sequence encodes CASSSGTNYGYTF.

The chain joins TRBV5-1 to TRBJ2-3, with no clear D. Trimming removed 5 bases from V and 4 bases from J, with 14 bases in between. From germline, CDR1 is SGHRS and CDR2 YFSETQ. The CDR3 is 14 residues long. In DNA, the CDR3 is TGCGCCAGCAGTTCGCGCAATTTAGCAGATACGCAGTATTTT. It is translated as CASSSRNLADTQYF. Together with reference TRBV5-1 and TRBJ2-3, the CDR3 gives the full variable domain: KAGVTQTPRYLIKTRGQQVTLSCSPISGHRSVSWYQQTPGQGLQFLFEYFSETQRNKGNFPGRFSGRQFSNSRSEMNVSTLELGDSALYLCASSSRNLADTQYFGPGTRLTVL.

The chain has TRBV6-4 and TRBJ1-5; 8 bases match TRBD1. Germline CDR1 is MRHNA and CDR2 is SNTAGT. J gave up 7 bases and V 5 bases, and 7 bases lay outside the gene matches. The CDR3 is 14 amino acids. CDR3 protein: CASSRTGGDQPQHF. CDR3 coding DNA: TGTGCCAGCAGTCGTACAGGGGGAGACCAGCCCCAGCATTTT.

The CDR3 DNA follows: TGTGCCAGCAGTGAAGATGGATTTGAGCAGTTCTTC. Its protein is CASSEDGFEQFF. The rearrangement uses TRBV6-1 and TRBJ2-1; D not resolved. The CDR3 totals 12 residues. Germline lookup yields CDR1 MNHNS and CDR2 SASEGT. The V end lost 1 base, the J end lost 9 bases, and 7 bases lay between the germline ends.

The genes are TRBV15 and TRBJ2-3; the D is unclear. The CDR3 runs 13 residues. V lost 1 base to trimming and J lost 6 bases, with 8 bases between them. Germline CDR1 and CDR2: LNHNV and YYDKDF (reference sequence). CDR3 amino acids: CATSRVKGDTQYF. The CDR3 DNA follows: TGTGCCACCAGCAGAGTAAAAGGGGATACGCAGTATTTT.

The chain is built from TRBV5-1 and TRBJ2-2, with D possibly being TRBD1 (6 bases). V lost 6 bases and J lost 2, with 26 bases in between. The germline CDR1 and CDR2 sequences are SGHRS and YFSETQ. This CDR3 comprises 19 residues. CDR3 bases: TGCGCCAGCAACTTAGGACAGCTAAACCGGGCTAGCAACACCGGGGAGCTGTTTTTT. It encodes CASNLGQLNRASNTGELFF.

The J gene is TRBJ2-2, the V gene TRBV5-1, with 9 nucleotides matching TRBD1. V was clipped by 3 bases and J by 4 bases; unmatched bases: 7. The CDR3 spans 16 residues. CDR1 is SGHRS and CDR2 is YFSETQ in the germline V gene. This CDR3 reads CASSWGDRDGTGELFF. The CDR3 coding sequence is TGCGCCAGCAGCTGGGGGGACAGGGATGGCACCGGGGAGCTGTTTTTT.

This chain uses TRBV5-6 with TRBJ1-2, with TRBD1 as a possible D gene (6 bases). CDR1 and CDR2 (germline): SGHDT, YYEEEE. V was trimmed by 1 base and J by 4 bases, leaving 8 bases between them. This CDR3 is built from 13 residues. CDR3 sequence: CASSLTGPYGYTF. The CDR3 DNA reads as TGTGCCAGCAGCTTGACAGGGCCCTATGGCTACACCTTC.

Concerning this clone: Other DNA sequences in the sample encode the same CDR3. The chain employs TRBV30 and TRBJ2-1, with D uncertain. Germline CDR1 is GTSNPN and CDR2 is SVGIG (reference sequence). V was shortened by 0 bases and J by 5 bases, with 5 bases between the two germline ends. CDR3 length equals 12 residues. CDR3 nucleotide sequence: TGTGCCTGGAGTGTCCAGGACAATGAGCAGTTCTTC. Amino acid sequence: CAWSVQDNEQFF.

The CDR3 here is CASSGRTGQPQHF. The CDR3 region has the DNA TGTGCCAGCAGTGGGCGTACGGGTCAGCCCCAGCATTTT. V and J are TRBV6-4 and TRBJ1-5; D ambiguous. This CDR3 is built from 13 residues. The V end was cut by 4 bases, the J end by 6 bases, with 10 bases between. Germline CDR1 reads MRHNA; CDR2 reads SNTAGT.

This clone is a singleton in its sample. The chain employs TRBV6-5 and TRBJ2-7; 13 positions match TRBD2. This CDR3 spans 15 amino acids. V lost 2 bases, J lost 7 bases, and 5 bases stayed unmatched. Germline CDR1 and CDR2: MNHEY and SVGAGI. The CDR3 loop is CASSYGLAGVGEQYF. CDR3 DNA sequence: TGTGCCAGCAGTTACGGACTAGCGGGAGTCGGGGAGCAGTACTTC.

This clone was seen a single time. This sequence joins TRBV4-3 and TRBJ2-7; D unclear. The CDR3 has 13 residues. Trimming cost V 0 bases and J 1 base, with 4 bases left between them. Germline CDR1 and CDR2: LGHNA and YSLEER. The CDR3: CASSQEVSYEQYF. The CDR3 DNA sequence: TGCGCCAGCAGCCAAGAAGTGTCCTACGAGCAGTACTTC.